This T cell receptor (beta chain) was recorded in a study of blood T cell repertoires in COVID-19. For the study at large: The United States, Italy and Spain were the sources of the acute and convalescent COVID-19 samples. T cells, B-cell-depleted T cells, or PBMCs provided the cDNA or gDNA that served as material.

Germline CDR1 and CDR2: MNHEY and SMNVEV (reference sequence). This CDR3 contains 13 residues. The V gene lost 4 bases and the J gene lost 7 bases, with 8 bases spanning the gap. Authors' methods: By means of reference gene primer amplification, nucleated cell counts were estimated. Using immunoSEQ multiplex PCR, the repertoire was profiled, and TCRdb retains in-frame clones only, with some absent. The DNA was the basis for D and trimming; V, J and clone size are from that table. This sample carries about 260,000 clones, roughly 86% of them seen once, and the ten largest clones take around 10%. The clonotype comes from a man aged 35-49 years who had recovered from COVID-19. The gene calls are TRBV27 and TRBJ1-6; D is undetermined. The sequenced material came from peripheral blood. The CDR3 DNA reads TGTGCCAGCAGTTCGTATCGGAATTCACCCCTCCACTTT. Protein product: CASSSYRNSPLHF.